The T cell receptor (beta chain) under discussion was sequenced for a study of blood T cell repertoires in COVID-19. This study enrolled people aged about 18 to 100 from about two dozen US geographic areas. Assignment of participants to cohorts was predicated upon participant-reported clinical history. Trimming took 6 bases from V and 4 from J, leaving 16 bases between them. The CDR3 extends over 15 amino acids. Germline CDR1 is MDHEN and CDR2 is SYDVKM. As processed by the authors: How many nucleated cells were present was estimated from reference gene primer amplification. Data came from immunoSEQ multiplex PCR; TCRdb stores just in-frame clones and leaves some out. V, J and clone size were drawn from that table, and D and trimming were deduced from the DNA. The sample holds approximately 360,000 clones; roughly 88% are singletons and the top ten take over 0.9%.

The rearrangement joins TRBV28 to TRBJ1-3, with D unclear. The source material was PBMCs or T cells enriched from blood (not recorded which). The origin of this receptor is a young woman with acute COVID-19. CDR3 sequence: CASSSRGVLGNTIYF. CDR3 DNA: TGTGCCAGCAGCTCAAGAGGAGTGTTGGGAAACACCATATATTTT.